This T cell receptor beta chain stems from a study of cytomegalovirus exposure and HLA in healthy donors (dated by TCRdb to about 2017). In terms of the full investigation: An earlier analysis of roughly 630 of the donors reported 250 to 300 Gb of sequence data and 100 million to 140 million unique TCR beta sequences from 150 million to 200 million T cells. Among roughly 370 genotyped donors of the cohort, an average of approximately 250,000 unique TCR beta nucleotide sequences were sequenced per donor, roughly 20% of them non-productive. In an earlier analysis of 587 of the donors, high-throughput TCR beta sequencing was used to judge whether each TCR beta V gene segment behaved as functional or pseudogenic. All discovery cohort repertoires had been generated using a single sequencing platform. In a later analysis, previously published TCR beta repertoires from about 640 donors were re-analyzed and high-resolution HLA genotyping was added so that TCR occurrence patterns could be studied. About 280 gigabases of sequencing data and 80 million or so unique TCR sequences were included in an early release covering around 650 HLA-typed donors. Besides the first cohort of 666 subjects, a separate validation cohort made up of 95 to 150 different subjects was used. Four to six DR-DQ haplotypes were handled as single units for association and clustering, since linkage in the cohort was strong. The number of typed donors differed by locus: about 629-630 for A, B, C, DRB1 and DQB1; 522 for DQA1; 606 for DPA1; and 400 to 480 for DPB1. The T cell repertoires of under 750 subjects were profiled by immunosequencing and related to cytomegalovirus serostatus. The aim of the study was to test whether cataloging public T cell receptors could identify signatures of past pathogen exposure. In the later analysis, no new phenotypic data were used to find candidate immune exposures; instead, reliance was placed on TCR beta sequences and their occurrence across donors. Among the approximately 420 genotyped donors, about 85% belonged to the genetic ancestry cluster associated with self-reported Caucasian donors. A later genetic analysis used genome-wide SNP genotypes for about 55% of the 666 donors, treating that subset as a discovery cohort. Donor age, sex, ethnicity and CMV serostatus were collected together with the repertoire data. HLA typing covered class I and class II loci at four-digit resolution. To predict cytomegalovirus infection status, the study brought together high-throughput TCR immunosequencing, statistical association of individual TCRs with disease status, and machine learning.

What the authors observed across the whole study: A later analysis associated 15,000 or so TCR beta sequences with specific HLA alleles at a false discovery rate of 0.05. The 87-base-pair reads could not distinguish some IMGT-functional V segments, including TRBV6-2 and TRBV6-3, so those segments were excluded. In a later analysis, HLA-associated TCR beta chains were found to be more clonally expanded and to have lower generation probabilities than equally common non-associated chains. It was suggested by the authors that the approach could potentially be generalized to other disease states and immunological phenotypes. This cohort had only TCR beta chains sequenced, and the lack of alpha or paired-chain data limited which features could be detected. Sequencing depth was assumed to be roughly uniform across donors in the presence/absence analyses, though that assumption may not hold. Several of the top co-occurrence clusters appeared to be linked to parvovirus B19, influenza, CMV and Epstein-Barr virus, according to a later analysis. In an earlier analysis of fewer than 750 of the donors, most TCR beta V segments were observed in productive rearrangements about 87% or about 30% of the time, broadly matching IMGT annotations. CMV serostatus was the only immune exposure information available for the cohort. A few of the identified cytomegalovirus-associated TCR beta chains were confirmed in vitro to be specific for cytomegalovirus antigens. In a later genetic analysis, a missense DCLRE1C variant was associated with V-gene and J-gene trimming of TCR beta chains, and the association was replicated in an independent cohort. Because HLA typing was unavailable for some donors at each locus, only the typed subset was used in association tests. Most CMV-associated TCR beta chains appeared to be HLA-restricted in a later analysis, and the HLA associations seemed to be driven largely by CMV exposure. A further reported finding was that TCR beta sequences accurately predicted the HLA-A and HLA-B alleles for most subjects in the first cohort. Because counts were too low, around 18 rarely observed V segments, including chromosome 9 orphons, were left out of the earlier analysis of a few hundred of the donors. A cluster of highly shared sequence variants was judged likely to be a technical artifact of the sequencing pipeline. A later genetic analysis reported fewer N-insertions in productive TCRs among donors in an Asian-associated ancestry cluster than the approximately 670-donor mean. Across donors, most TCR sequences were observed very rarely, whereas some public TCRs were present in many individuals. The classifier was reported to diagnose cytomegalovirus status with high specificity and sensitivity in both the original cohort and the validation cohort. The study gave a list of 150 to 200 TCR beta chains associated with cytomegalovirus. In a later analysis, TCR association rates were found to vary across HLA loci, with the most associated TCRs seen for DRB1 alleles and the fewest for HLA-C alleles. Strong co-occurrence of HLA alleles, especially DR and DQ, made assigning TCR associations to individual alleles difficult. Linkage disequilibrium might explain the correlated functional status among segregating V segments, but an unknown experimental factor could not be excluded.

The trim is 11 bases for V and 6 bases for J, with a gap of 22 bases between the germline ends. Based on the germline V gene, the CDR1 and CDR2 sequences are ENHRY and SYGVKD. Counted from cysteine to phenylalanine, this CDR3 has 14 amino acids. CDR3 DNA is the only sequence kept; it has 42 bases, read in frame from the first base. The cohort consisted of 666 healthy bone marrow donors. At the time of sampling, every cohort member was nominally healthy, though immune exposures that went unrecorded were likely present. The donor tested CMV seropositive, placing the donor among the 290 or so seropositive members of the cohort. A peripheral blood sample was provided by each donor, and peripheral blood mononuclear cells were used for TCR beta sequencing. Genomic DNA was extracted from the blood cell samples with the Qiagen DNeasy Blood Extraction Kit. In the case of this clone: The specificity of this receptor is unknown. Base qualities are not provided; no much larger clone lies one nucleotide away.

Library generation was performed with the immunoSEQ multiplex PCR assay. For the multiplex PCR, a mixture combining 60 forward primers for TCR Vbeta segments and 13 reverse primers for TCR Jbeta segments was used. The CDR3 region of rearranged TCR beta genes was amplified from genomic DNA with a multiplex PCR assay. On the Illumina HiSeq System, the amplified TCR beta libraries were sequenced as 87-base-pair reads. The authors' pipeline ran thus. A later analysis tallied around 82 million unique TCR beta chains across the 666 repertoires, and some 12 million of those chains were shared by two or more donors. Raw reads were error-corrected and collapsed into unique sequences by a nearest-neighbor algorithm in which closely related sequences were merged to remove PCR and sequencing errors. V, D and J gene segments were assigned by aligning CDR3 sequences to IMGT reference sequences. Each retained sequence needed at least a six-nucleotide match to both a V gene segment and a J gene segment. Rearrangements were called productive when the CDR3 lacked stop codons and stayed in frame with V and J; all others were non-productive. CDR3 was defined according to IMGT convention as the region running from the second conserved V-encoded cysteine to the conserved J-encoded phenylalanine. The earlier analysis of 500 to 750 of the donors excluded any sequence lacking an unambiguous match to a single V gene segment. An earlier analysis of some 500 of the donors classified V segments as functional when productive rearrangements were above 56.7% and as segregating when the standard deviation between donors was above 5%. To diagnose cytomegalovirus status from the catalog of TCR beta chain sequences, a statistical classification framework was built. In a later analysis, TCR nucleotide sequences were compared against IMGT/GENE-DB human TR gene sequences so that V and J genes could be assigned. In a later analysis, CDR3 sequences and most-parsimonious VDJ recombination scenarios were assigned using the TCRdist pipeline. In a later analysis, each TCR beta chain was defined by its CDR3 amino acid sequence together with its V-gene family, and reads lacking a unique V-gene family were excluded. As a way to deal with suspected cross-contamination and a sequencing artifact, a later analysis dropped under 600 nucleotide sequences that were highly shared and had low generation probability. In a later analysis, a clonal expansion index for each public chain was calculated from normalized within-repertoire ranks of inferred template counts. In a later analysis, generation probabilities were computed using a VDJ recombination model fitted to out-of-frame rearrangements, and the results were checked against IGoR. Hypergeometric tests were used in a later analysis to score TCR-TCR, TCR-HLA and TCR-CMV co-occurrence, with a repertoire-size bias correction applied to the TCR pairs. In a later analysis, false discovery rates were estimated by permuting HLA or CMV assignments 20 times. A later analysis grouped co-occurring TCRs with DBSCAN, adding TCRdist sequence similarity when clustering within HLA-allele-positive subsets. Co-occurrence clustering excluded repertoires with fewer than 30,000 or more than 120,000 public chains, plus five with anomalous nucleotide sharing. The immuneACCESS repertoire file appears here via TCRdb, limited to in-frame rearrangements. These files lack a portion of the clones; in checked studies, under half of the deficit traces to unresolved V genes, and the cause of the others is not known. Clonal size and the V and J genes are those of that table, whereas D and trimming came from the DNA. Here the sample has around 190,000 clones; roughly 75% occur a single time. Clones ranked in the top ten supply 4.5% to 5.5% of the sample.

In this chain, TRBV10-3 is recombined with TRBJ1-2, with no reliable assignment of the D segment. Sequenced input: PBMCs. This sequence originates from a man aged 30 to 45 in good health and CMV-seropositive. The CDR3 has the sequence CAVSRQADVNGYTF. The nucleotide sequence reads TGTGCCGTTTCCCGGCAGGCCGATGTAAATGGCTACACCTTC.